This T cell receptor (beta chain) appears in the sequencing data of a study of blood T cell repertoires in COVID-19. Study in general: Material from acute and convalescent COVID-19 was sourced from the United States, Italy and Spain. Sources were T cells, B-cell-depleted T cells, or PBMCs; the material itself was cDNA or gDNA.

Source study methods: Estimates of nucleated cell counts were drawn from the amplification of reference gene primers. Using immunoSEQ multiplex PCR, the repertoire was profiled, and TCRdb retains in-frame clones only, with some absent. That table furnishes V, J and clone size, whereas the DNA furnished D and trimming. The sample contains 150,000 or so clones, more than 75% of which appear only once. This TCR came from an elderly man with acute or convalescent COVID-19. The source material was peripheral blood.

CDR3 DNA: TGTGCCAGCACCCCCGGGTCAGGGATCTACGAGCAGTACTTC. It codes for CASTPGSGIYEQYF. This chain links TRBV7-9 with TRBJ2-7, with D maybe TRBD1 (5 bases). Germline loops: CDR1 SEHNR, CDR2 FQNEAQ (reference sequence). The V end was cut by 7 bases, the J end by 3 bases, with 16 bases between. This CDR3 region has 14 residues.